These T cell receptor beta chains were read from a single sample in a study of CD8+ T cells in alopecia areata. TCRdb's copy holds only in-frame clones and misses some; the assay was immunoSEQ multiplex PCR. The data show over 150,000 clones, 50% to 60% seen once. Sequencing used CD4+ T cells sorted from blood, obtained at week 4, from a patient treated with tofacitinib. These receptors all come from a human donor with alopecia areata. CDR3s include the opening cysteine and the closing phenylalanine or tryptophan. Fields, in order: D gene, V gene, J gene, clone size, CDR3 DNA, CDR3 protein. A D gene is named only where the DNA matches it firmly. Clone size appears in some rows only: once, few, many, or a class for an expanded clone.

d_call: NA
v_call: TRBV7-8
j_call: TRBJ1-1
clone_size: NA
cdr3_nt: TGTGCCAGCAGCTTAAGGGACCGATCGAACACTGAAGCTTTCTTT
cdr3_aa: CASSLRDRSNTEAFF

d_call: TRBD2
v_call: TRBV9
j_call: TRBJ2-3
clone_size: NA
cdr3_nt: TGTGCCAGCAGCCTATGGACTAGCGGGAGCACAGATACGCAGTATTTT
cdr3_aa: CASSLWTSGSTDTQYF

d_call: TRBD1
v_call: TRBV30
j_call: TRBJ1-2
clone_size: NA
cdr3_nt: TGTGCCTGGAGTCGGGACAGGGAGGGAGGCTACACCTTC
cdr3_aa: CAWSRDREGGYTF

d_call: NA
v_call: TRBV28
j_call: TRBJ1-2
clone_size: NA
cdr3_nt: TGTGCCTACGCCCCCCACAGGGCGGATAACTATGGCTACACCTTC
cdr3_aa: CAYAPHRADNYGYTF

d_call: TRBD1
v_call: TRBV29-1
j_call: TRBJ2-2
clone_size: NA
cdr3_nt: TGCAGCGCCATCGGGACAGGCCCCGGGGAGCTGTTTTTT
cdr3_aa: CSAIGTGPGELFF

d_call: TRBD2
v_call: TRBV28
j_call: TRBJ2-1
clone_size: NA
cdr3_nt: TGTGCCAGCAGTTTGGGACTAGCGGTCTCCAATGAGCAGTTCTTC
cdr3_aa: CASSLGLAVSNEQFF

d_call: NA
v_call: TRBV29-1
j_call: TRBJ1-2
clone_size: few
cdr3_nt: TGCAGCGTCGACAGCTCTAACTATGGCTACACCTTC
cdr3_aa: CSVDSSNYGYTF

d_call: NA
v_call: TRBV5-1
j_call: TRBJ2-3
clone_size: NA
cdr3_nt: TGCGCCAGCAGCTTGGCCTCGGGACGGGATACGCAGTATTTT
cdr3_aa: CASSLASGRDTQYF

d_call: NA
v_call: TRBV29-1
j_call: TRBJ2-5
clone_size: few
cdr3_nt: TGCAGCGTTGTCCGAACGGAAGCGGAGACCCAGTACTTC
cdr3_aa: CSVVRTEAETQYF

d_call: TRBD1
v_call: TRBV29-1
j_call: TRBJ1-1
clone_size: few
cdr3_nt: TGCAGCGTTGGAGGGACAGGGACTCAAGCTTTCTTT
cdr3_aa: CSVGGTGTQAFF

d_call: NA
v_call: TRBV6-5
j_call: TRBJ2-3
clone_size: few
cdr3_nt: TGTGCCAGCAGTACAGGGAGGAGGAGCACAGATACGCAGTATTTT
cdr3_aa: CASSTGRRSTDTQYF

d_call: TRBD2
v_call: TRBV29-1
j_call: TRBJ2-1
clone_size: few
cdr3_nt: TGCAGCGTCACCGGGACTAGGGGGGGAACTTACAATGAGCAGTTCTTC
cdr3_aa: CSVTGTRGGTYNEQFF

d_call: NA
v_call: TRBV28
j_call: TRBJ2-3
clone_size: NA
cdr3_nt: TGTGCCAGCAGTTCCTTTCAGGGTACAGATACGCAGTATTTT
cdr3_aa: CASSSFQGTDTQYF

d_call: TRBD1
v_call: TRBV29-1
j_call: TRBJ1-2
clone_size: NA
cdr3_nt: TGCAGCGCCCGACAGGGGGCAGGAGGCTATGGCTACACCTTC
cdr3_aa: CSARQGAGGYGYTF

d_call: NA
v_call: TRBV29-1
j_call: TRBJ2-1
clone_size: NA
cdr3_nt: TGCAGCGTTGTACGGACTACCAATGAGCAGTTCTTC
cdr3_aa: CSVVRTTNEQFF

d_call: TRBD1
v_call: TRBV7-9
j_call: TRBJ1-2
clone_size: NA
cdr3_nt: TGTGCCAGCAGCTTCACCGGGACAGGGTTGTGGGGCTACACCTTC
cdr3_aa: CASSFTGTGLWGYTF

d_call: NA
v_call: TRBV30
j_call: TRBJ1-1
clone_size: NA
cdr3_nt: TGTGCCTCCCGGGGGCAGGCGAACACTGAAGCTTTCTTT
cdr3_aa: CASRGQANTEAFF